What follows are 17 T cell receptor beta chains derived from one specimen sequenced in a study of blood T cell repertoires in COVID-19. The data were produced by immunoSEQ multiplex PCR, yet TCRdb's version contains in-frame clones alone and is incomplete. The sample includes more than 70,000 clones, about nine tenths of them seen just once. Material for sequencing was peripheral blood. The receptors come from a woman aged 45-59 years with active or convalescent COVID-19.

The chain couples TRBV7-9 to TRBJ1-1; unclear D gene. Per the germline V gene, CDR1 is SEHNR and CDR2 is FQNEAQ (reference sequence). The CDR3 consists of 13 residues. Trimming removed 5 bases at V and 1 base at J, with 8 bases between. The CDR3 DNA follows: TGTGCCAGCAGCCCACCCGGGAACACTGAAGCTTTCTTT. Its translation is CASSPPGNTEAFF.

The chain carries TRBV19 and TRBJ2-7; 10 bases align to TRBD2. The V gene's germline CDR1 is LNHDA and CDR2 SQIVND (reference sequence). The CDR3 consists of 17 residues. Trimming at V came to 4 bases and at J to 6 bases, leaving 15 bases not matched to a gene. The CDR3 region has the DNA TGTGCCAGTAGTAAACCTAGCGGGGGCTCACTTAGGGGCGAGCAGTACTTC. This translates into CASSKPSGGSLRGEQYF. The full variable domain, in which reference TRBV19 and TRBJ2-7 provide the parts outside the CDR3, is DGGITQSPKYLFRKEGQNVTLSCEQNLNHDAMYWYRQDPGQGLRLIYYSQIVNDFQKGDIAEGYSVSREKKESFPLTVTSAQKNPTAFYLCASSKPSGGSLRGEQYFGPGTRLTVT.

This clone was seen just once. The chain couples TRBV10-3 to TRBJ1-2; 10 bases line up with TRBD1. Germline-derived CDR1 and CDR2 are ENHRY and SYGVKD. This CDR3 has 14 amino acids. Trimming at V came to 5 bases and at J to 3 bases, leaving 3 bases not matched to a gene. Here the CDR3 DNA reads TGTGCCATCAGTCCCGGGACAGGGGACTATGGCTACACCTTC. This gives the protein CAISPGTGDYGYTF.

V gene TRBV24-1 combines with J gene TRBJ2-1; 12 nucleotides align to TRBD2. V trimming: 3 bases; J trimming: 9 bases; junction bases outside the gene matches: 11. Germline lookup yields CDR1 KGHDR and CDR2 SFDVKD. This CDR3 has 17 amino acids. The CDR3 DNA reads TGTGCCACCAGTGATCTGACTAGCGGGGGTACTTTTGGTGAGCAGTTCTTC. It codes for CATSDLTSGGTFGEQFF.

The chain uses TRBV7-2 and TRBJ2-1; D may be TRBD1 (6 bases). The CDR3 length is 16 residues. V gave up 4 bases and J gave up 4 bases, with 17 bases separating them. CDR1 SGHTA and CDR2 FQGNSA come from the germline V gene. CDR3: CASSSSRTAGYNEQFF. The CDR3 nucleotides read TGTGCCAGCAGCTCGAGCCGGACAGCAGGATACAATGAGCAGTTCTTC.

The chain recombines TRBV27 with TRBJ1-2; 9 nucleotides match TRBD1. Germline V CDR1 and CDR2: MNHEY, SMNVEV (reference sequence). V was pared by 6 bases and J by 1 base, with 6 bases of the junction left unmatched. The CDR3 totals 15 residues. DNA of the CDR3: TGTGCCAGCAGAGCCGGGACAGGGTTTAACTATGGCTACACCTTC. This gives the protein CASRAGTGFNYGYTF.

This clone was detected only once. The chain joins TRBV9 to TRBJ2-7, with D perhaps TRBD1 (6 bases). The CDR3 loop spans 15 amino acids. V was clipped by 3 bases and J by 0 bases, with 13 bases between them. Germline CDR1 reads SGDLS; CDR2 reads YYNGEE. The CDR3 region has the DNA TGTGCCAGCAGCGCAGGACAGTCGAGCTCCTACGAGCAGTACTTC. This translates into CASSAGQSSSYEQYF.

The CDR3 is CASSVAGGFVSGANVLTF. In DNA, the CDR3 is TGTGCCAGCAGCGTAGCAGGGGGCTTTGTCTCTGGGGCCAACGTCCTGACTTTC. The chain employs TRBV9 and TRBJ2-6; TRBD1 matches at 8 bases. Germline V gene data show CDR1 as SGDLS and CDR2 as YYNGEE. The CDR3 is made up of 18 amino acids. V trimming: 0 bases; J trimming: 0 bases; junction bases outside the gene matches: 5.

CDR3 sequence (DNA): TGTGCCAGCAGCGCTGACAGGGGGCACGAGACCCAGTACTTC. It specifies CASSADRGHETQYF. V gene TRBV2 combines with J gene TRBJ2-5; TRBD1 aligns across 10 bases. CDR1 and CDR2 from the germline V gene are SNHLY and FYNNEI. The CDR3 sequence is 14 residues long. V shed 6 bases, J shed 5 bases, and the junction held 6 bases outside the gene matches.

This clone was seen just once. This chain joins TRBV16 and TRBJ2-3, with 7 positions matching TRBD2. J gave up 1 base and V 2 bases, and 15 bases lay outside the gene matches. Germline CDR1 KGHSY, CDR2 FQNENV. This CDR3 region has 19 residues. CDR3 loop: CASSQPGSAGERGTDTQYF. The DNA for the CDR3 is TGTGCCAGCAGCCAACCCGGCAGCGCGGGGGAAAGGGGCACAGATACGCAGTATTTT.

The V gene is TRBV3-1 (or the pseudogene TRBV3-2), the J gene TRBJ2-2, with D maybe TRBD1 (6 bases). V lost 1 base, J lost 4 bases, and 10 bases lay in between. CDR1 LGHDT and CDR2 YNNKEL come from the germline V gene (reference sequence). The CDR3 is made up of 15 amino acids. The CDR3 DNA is TGTGCCAGCAGCCAAGGTAGGGGGAGCACCGGGGAGCTGTTTTTT. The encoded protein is CASSQGRGSTGELFF.

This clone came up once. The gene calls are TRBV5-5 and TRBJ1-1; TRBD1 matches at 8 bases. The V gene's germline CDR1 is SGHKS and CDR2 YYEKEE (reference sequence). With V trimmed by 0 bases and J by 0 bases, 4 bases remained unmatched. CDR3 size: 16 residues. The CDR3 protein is CASSLAPGQVNTEAFF. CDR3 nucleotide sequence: TGTGCCAGCAGCTTGGCCCCGGGACAGGTGAACACTGAAGCTTTCTTT. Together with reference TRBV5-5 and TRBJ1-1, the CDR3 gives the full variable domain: DAGVTQSPTHLIKTRGQQVTLRCSPISGHKSVSWYQQVLGQGPQFIFQYYEKEERGRGNFPDRFSARQFPNYSSELNVNALLLGDSALYLCASSLAPGQVNTEAFFGQGTRLTVV.

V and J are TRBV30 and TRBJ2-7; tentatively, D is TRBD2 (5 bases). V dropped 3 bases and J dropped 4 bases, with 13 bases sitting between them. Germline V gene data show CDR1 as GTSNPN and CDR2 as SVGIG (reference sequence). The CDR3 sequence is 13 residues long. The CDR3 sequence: CAWSPAGIYEQYF. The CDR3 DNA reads TGTGCCTGGAGCCCAGCCGGGATTTACGAGCAGTACTTC.

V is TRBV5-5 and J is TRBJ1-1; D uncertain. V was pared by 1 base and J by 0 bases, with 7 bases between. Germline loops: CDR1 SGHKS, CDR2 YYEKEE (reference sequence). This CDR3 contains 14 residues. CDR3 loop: CASSLRDLNTEAFF. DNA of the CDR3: TGTGCCAGCAGCTTGCGAGACTTGAACACTGAAGCTTTCTTT.

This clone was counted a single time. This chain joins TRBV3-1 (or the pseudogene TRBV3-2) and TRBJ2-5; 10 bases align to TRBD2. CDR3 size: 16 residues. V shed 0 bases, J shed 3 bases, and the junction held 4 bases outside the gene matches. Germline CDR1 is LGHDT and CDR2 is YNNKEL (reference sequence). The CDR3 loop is CASSQDVAGGKETQYF. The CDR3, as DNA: TGTGCCAGCAGCCAAGATGTAGCGGGGGGAAAAGAGACCCAGTACTTC.

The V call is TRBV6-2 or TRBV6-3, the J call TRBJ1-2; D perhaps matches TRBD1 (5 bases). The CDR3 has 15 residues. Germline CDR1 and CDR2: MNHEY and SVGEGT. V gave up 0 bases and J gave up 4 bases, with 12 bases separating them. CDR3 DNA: TGTGCCAGCAGTTACTCGGGGGGACCGCTCTATGGCTACACCTTC. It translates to CASSYSGGPLYGYTF.

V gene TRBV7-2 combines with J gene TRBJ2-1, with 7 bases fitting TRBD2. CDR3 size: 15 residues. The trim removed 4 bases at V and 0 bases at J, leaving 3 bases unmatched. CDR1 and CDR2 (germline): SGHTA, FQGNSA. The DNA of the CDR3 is TGTGCCAGCAGCTCCGGGGGGAGCTCCTACAATGAGCAGTTCTTC. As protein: CASSSGGSSYNEQFF.